A single sample gave rise to the 15 T cell receptor beta chains below, sequenced in a study of blood T cells in healthy people across ages. Primers used in a second PCR of about 7 to 12 cycles were a sample-barcoded 5' primer and a J-beta primer mix. Each CDR3 protein gets one entry after TCRdb re-called the 5' RACE reads with MiXCR. The table has some 1.5 million distinct CDR3 sequences, 35% to 45% seen once. Specimen: blood. These receptors were taken from a woman younger than 35 in good health.

Only a few counts were recorded for this clonotype. The genes are TRBV7-9 and TRBJ2-1; TRBD2 matches 9 bases. Germline values: CDR1 SEHNR, CDR2 FQNEAQ (reference sequence). J lost 3 bases, V lost 5 bases, and 5 bases had no gene match. The CDR3 loop spans 15 amino acids. CDR3 coding DNA: TGTGCCAGCAGCCGGCCTAGCGGGGTCTACAATGAGCAGTTCTTC. Its protein is CASSRPSGVYNEQFF. The entire variable domain, with the rest obtained from reference TRBV7-9 and TRBJ2-1, is as follows: DTGVSQNPRHKITKRGQNVTFRCDPISEHNRLYWYRQTLGQGPEFLTYFQNEAQLEKSRLLSDRFSAERPKGSFSTLEIQRTEQGDSAMYLCASSRPSGVYNEQFFGPGTRLTVL.

This sequence joins TRBV4-1 and TRBJ2-2; D might be TRBD2 (6 bases). This CDR3 contains 14 residues. Between the trimmed V and J ends, which lost 2 bases and 8 bases, there was a span of 12 bases. Germline V gene data show CDR1 as MGHRA and CDR2 as YSYEKL. CDR3 sequence: CASSQPGEKGELFF. CDR3 bases: TGCGCCAGCAGCCAACCGGGAGAGAAAGGGGAGCTGTTTTTT.

V is TRBV7-6 and J is TRBJ2-1, with TRBD2 identical over 14 bases. J lost 7 bases, V lost 7 bases, and 9 bases had no gene match. The CDR3 is 16 residues long. Germline CDR1 is SGHVS and CDR2 is FNYEAQ. CDR3 nucleotides: TGTGCCAGCACACTGGGGCGACTAGCGGGAGGGAATGAGCAGTTCTTC. Its protein is CASTLGRLAGGNEQFF.

The chain employs TRBV5-1 and TRBJ2-3, with D perhaps TRBD2 (6 bases). Germline CDR1 is SGHRS and CDR2 is YFSETQ. V was cut by 4 bases and J by 5 bases, with 20 bases left in between. The CDR3 sequence is 16 residues long. CDR3 residues: CASSSLARKAVDTQYF. As DNA, the CDR3 is TGCGCCAGCAGCAGTCTAGCGCGAAAGGCGGTAGATACGCAGTATTTT.

The V gene is TRBV2, the J gene TRBJ2-1; D is unclear. CDR1 is SNHLY, CDR2 FYNNEI, per germline. V was clipped by 6 bases and J by 0 bases, with 9 bases between them. The CDR3 runs to 14 residues. CDR3 sequence (DNA): TGTGCCAGCAGAGGGCCTAGCTCCTACAATGAGCAGTTCTTC. It specifies CASRGPSSYNEQFF.

In this sample, this clonotype turned up a few times. V and J are TRBV30 and TRBJ2-1; tentatively, D is TRBD1 (5 bases). Germline loops: CDR1 GTSNPN, CDR2 SVGIG (reference sequence). CDR3 length: 15 amino acids. V lost 0 bases and J 1 base, leaving 10 bases between the germline ends. The CDR3 region has the DNA TGTGCCTGGAGTGTACAGGTGACTTCCTACAATGAGCAGTTCTTC. This sequence encodes CAWSVQVTSYNEQFF.

The V gene is TRBV20-1, the J gene TRBJ2-1, with D possibly being TRBD1 (6 bases). The CDR3 spans 13 residues. Germline V CDR1 and CDR2: DFQATT, SNEGSKA (reference sequence). V was pared by 3 bases and J by 3 bases, with 9 bases between. CDR3 protein: CSASTGNYNEQFF. The DNA of the CDR3 is TGCAGTGCTAGTACAGGGAACTACAATGAGCAGTTCTTC.

This sequence joins TRBV10-3 and TRBJ1-2, with 8 nucleotides matching TRBD1. Germline V gene data show CDR1 as ENHRY and CDR2 as SYGVKD. After removal of 8 bases from V and 6 bases from J, the junction contained 8 bases not matched to a gene. This CDR3 comprises 13 residues. The CDR3 sequence is CAILKGQDHGYTF. The CDR3, as DNA: TGTGCCATCCTCAAGGGACAGGACCATGGCTACACCTTC.

This rearrangement joins TRBV20-1 to TRBJ2-1; tentatively, D is TRBD2 (6 bases). CDR3 size: 13 residues. The germline V and J ends were trimmed by 3 bases and 6 bases, with 12 bases remaining between them. Germline lookup yields CDR1 DFQATT and CDR2 SNEGSKA (reference sequence). CDR3 region: CSASGDGGNEQFF. The CDR3 nucleotides are TGCAGTGCTAGTGGGGACGGGGGCAATGAGCAGTTCTTC.

This clonotype has a handful of counts. The chain joins TRBV7-2 to TRBJ2-3, with 9 positions matching TRBD2. Germline V gives CDR1 SGHTA, CDR2 FQGNSA. The CDR3 length is 14 residues. Trimming took 5 bases from V and 5 from J; bases not matched to a gene: 5. The CDR3 loop is CASSPSSGIDTQYF. CDR3 bases: TGTGCCAGCAGCCCCTCTAGCGGGATAGATACGCAGTATTTT.

The chain couples TRBV12-3 or TRBV12-4 to TRBJ2-7, with D possibly matching TRBD2 (6 bases). This CDR3 is 15 amino acids long. The ends were cut back, 5 bases at V and 6 bases at J, with 20 bases in the middle. The CDR3 loop reads CASSEPGLPVPEQYF. Here the CDR3 DNA reads TGTGCCAGCAGTGAACCGGGACTCCCAGTTCCCGAGCAGTACTTC.

This clonotype was seen a few times. The J gene is TRBJ1-1, the V gene TRBV5-1; no definite D call. Trimming took 0 bases from V and 9 from J, leaving 12 bases between them. There are 13 residues in the CDR3. The germline V gene has CDR1 SGHRS and CDR2 YFSETQ. The CDR3 DNA sequence: TGCGCCAGCAGCTTGGCGGGGATATCTCAAGCTTTCTTT. It codes for CASSLAGISQAFF. The whole variable domain, remainder taken from reference TRBV5-1 and TRBJ1-1, is KAGVTQTPRYLIKTRGQQVTLSCSPISGHRSVSWYQQTPGQGLQFLFEYFSETQRNKGNFPGRFSGRQFSNSRSEMNVSTLELGDSALYLCASSLAGISQAFFGQGTRLTVV.

As to this clonotype: Mismatch with germline at one junction end may stem from a read error. V is TRBV20-1 and J is TRBJ1-1; 9 bases match TRBD1. The CDR3 is 14 residues long. The germline CDR1 and CDR2 sequences are DFQATT and SNEGSKA (reference sequence). The CDR3 bases are TGCAGGGCTAAAACCGGGACAGGGCCTACTGAAGCTTTCTTT. It is translated as CRAKTGTGPTEAFF.

This chain joins TRBV6-5 and TRBJ2-7; D gene unclear. Looked up from germline, CDR1 is MNHEY and CDR2 is SVGAGI. The ends were cut back, 7 bases at V and 4 bases at J, with 14 bases in the middle. This CDR3 is 13 amino acids long. The chain's CDR3 is CASKKGSGYEQYF. CDR3 DNA sequence: TGTGCCAGCAAGAAAGGTTCGGGTTACGAGCAGTACTTC.

This chain joins TRBV20-1 and TRBJ2-7; TRBD2 might be the D (6 bases). Trimming stripped 5 bases from V and 4 bases from J, with 12 bases between. The CDR3 has 12 amino acids. CDR1 DFQATT and CDR2 SNEGSKA come from the germline V gene (reference sequence). CDR3 region: CSAENLAYEQYF. DNA for the CDR3: TGCAGTGCTGAGAACCTAGCGTACGAGCAGTACTTC.